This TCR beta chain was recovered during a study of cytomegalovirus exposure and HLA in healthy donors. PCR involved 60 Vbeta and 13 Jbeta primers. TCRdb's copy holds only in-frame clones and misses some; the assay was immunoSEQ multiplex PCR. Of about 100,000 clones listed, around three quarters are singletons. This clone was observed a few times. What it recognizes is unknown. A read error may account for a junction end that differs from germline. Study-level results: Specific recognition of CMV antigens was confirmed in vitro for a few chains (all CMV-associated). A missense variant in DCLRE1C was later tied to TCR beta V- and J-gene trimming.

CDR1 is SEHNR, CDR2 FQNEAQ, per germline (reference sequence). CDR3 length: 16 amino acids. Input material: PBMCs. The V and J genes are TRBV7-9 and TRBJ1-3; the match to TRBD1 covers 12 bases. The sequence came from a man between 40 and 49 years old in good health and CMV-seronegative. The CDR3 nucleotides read TGTTCCAGCAGCCGGGGACAGGGGGCGACAGGAAACACCATATATTTT. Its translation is CSSSRGQGATGNTIYF. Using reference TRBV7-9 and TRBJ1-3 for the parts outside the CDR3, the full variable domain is DTGVSQNPRHKITKRGQNVTFRCDPISEHNRLYWYRQTLGQGPEFLTYFQNEAQLEKSRLLSDRFSAERPKGSFSTLEIQRTEQGDSAMYLCSSSRGQGATGNTIYFGEGSWLTVV.